Here is one TCR beta chain with its context. The antigen is undetermined. The entry originates in a study of T cells in Graves' hyperthyroidism and ophthalmopathy. Study details: Peripheral blood draws took place at initial diagnosis, ahead of any treatment. General study findings and limits: Ophthalmopathy prediction by the model preceded onset by a median about 6 months. A model of 13 V-J features distinguished ophthalmopathy from stable hyperthyroidism.

Amplification of TCR beta CDR3 regions was performed using RNA transcripts as template. The primer set for the first-round RT-PCR of the TCR CDR3 was HTBI. TCRdb re-called the multiplex PCR reads through MiXCR, storing one row per CDR3 protein. The repertoire holds around 690,000 distinct CDR3 sequences, with 17% as singletons. PBMCs stemmed from about 9.5 ml fresh peripheral blood. The CDR3 has 17 amino acids. CDR1 is SGHTA, CDR2 FQGTGA, per germline. With V trimmed by 4 bases and J by 9 bases, 15 bases remained unmatched. The origin of this receptor is a man aged 45 to 65 with Graves' hyperthyroidism. Sequencing input: blood. The chain joins TRBV7-3 to TRBJ2-1, with 10 bases that match TRBD1. In nucleotides, the CDR3 is TGTGCCAGCAGCTCGCATCACGACAGGGGGCGCTGGGTTGAGCAGTTCTTC. This translates into CASSSHHDRGRWVEQFF.